By frequency in the sample, the clone carrying this T cell receptor beta chain is medium-sized (0.01 to 0.1%). No antigen is known for it. The CDR3 spans 13 residues. The V end was cut by 2 bases, the J end by 5 bases, with 10 bases between. From germline, CDR1 is SGHVS and CDR2 FQNEAQ. The table came from immunoSEQ multiplex PCR; TCRdb's copy has only in-frame clones and leaves some out. The sample holds 80,000 to 95,000 clones, about 85% seen once. The data were taken from a study of cytotoxic CD8 clonotypes in ibrutinib-treated CLL. Study outcomes and limitations: Patients showed higher baseline clonality than age-matched healthy donors, and it tracked circulating CD8+ T-cell counts. Public clonotypes, an uncommon group, contracted or remained stable on treatment.

The genes are TRBV7-8 and TRBJ2-7, with D possibly being TRBD2 (5 bases). The sequenced sample was PBMCs, obtained after 12 months of ibrutinib treatment. This TCR was sampled from a human donor with chronic lymphocytic leukemia. The CDR3 sequence: CASSLPRRDEQYF. For the CDR3, the DNA is TGTGCCAGCAGCTTACCCCGGCGGGACGAGCAGTACTTC.